Following are 5 T cell receptor beta chains from one sample sequenced in a study of shared clonotypes between healthy human individuals. Libraries were prepared by immunoSEQ multiplex PCR; TCRdb keeps only in-frame clonotypes and omits some of them. The sample lists some 1,400,000 clones; roughly 96% were seen once. Sequenced material: naive CD4+ T cells sorted from blood. Subset noted: CD45RA+ positively selected. The receptors shown here come from a man aged 30-40 years in good health.

Note on this clone: This sample includes further DNA sequences coding for the same CDR3. V is TRBV9 and J is TRBJ2-3, with D hard to call. V was pared by 0 bases and J by 3 bases, with 8 bases between. The CDR3 has 14 amino acids. Germline CDR1 reads SGDLS; CDR2 reads YYNGEE. The DNA for the CDR3 is TGTGCCAGCAGCGTAGCCCCCGGGACAGATACGCAGTATTTT. This codes for CASSVAPGTDTQYF.

This sequence joins TRBV4-1 and TRBJ2-7, with D possibly being TRBD1 (5 bases). The CDR3 contains 13 residues. V lost 4 bases and J lost 3, with 10 bases in between. Germline V gene lookup returns CDR1 MGHRA and CDR2 YSYEKL. CDR3 region: CASSRDRDYEQYF. The CDR3 coding sequence is TGCGCCAGCAGCCGAGACAGAGACTACGAGCAGTACTTC.

The CDR3 protein is CASSLTGPDTQYF. The DNA of the CDR3 is TGTGCCAGCAGCTTAACAGGACCAGATACGCAGTATTTT. The chain links TRBV7-6 to TRBJ2-3, with D perhaps matching TRBD1 (5 bases). This CDR3 comprises 13 residues. V was shortened by 2 bases and J by 4 bases, with 7 bases between the two germline ends. Germline CDR1 is SGHVS and CDR2 is FNYEAQ.

This chain uses TRBV5-1 with TRBJ2-6; no definite D call. CDR1 and CDR2 from the germline V gene are SGHRS and YFSETQ. V was shortened by 0 bases and J by 1 base, with 11 bases between the two germline ends. This CDR3 spans 17 amino acids. In DNA form, the CDR3 reads TGCGCCAGCAGCTTGGTTGGGGTAGGGTCTGGGGCCAACGTCCTGACTTTC. Translating gives CASSLVGVGSGANVLTF.

The chain combines TRBV20-1 with TRBJ2-5; D remains unclear. V was pared by 3 bases and J by 3 bases, with 5 bases between. This CDR3 spans 11 amino acids. Germline CDR1 reads DFQATT; CDR2 reads SNEGSKA (reference sequence). CDR3: CSASYEETQYF. CDR3 coding DNA: TGCAGTGCTAGCTACGAAGAGACCCAGTACTTC.